This T cell receptor (beta chain) stems from a study of T cells in Graves' hyperthyroidism and ophthalmopathy. RNA transcripts were the template for amplifying TCR beta CDR3 regions. Primed by the HTBI set, a first-round RT-PCR was run on the TCR CDR3. TCRdb itself ran the multiplex PCR reads through MiXCR, one entry per CDR3 protein. Seen here are nearly 750,000 distinct CDR3 sequences, roughly a third observed once, and the top ten hold approximately 31%. The germline V gene encodes CDR1 SNHLY and CDR2 FYNNEI. The CDR3 contains 15 residues. Trimming left V 6 bases short and J 8 bases short, with 17 bases between.

This chain links TRBV2 with TRBJ1-6; TRBD1 is a possible D gene (6 bases). The sample consisted of blood. This receptor was obtained from a woman between 40 and 50 years old with Graves' hyperthyroidism. The CDR3 nucleotides read TGTGCCAGCAGCCCCCGGGGGGCGCATTATTCACCCCTCCACTTT. Residues: CASSPRGAHYSPLHF.